This is a list of T cell receptor beta chains from one sample in a study of T cell responses to AZD1222 COVID-19 vaccine. The assay was immunoSEQ multiplex PCR, and TCRdb's table has in-frame clones only and misses some. The table lists roughly 89,000 clones, 70% to 90% of them singletons. Source: peripheral blood, taken on day 0 of MenACWY control vaccination. These receptors were taken from an adult in good health. CDR3s include the opening cysteine and the closing phenylalanine or tryptophan. Fields, in order: clone size, D gene, J gene, V gene, CDR3 DNA, CDR3 protein. A D gene is named only where the DNA matches it firmly. Size is omitted from some rows. Given values are once, few, many or a class for expanded clones.

>few|TRBD2|TRBJ2-7|TRBV2
TGTGCCAGCAGGGAGGGACTAGCGGGAGGGGGATACGAGCAGTACTTC
CASREGLAGGGYEQYF
>NA|NA|TRBJ2-7|TRBV18
TGTGCCAGCTCACTTGGGGATGACTACGAGCAGTACTTC
CASSLGDDYEQYF
>once|NA|TRBJ2-1|TRBV3-1/TRBV3-2
TGTGCCAGCCCCACCCGTCGAAGGCTCACGGATGAGCAGTTCTTC
CASPTRRRLTDEQFF
>NA|TRBD2|TRBJ2-3|TRBV4-1
TGCGCCAGCAGCCAAGGTAGCGGGAGTATCCCCGATACGCAGTATTTT
CASSQGSGSIPDTQYF
>few|NA|TRBJ1-4|TRBV19
TGTGCCAGTAGTGGCTCAGGGGCCCTCGGGAAACTGTTTTTT
CASSGSGALGKLFF
>few|TRBD1|TRBJ1-2|TRBV19
TGTGCCAGTAGTAGGGACAGAGTCTATGGCTACACCTTC
CASSRDRVYGYTF
>NA|NA|TRBJ1-4|TRBV7-2
TGTGCCAGCAGCTTAGCTCCAGCTAATGAAAAACTGTTTTTT
CASSLAPANEKLFF
>NA|NA|TRBJ2-2|TRBV3-1/TRBV3-2
TGTGCCAGCAGCCAAGTTGGGGAGCTGTTTTTT
CASSQVGELFF
>NA|TRBD2|TRBJ2-7|TRBV7-2
TGTGCCAGCAGCTGGGGGACTAGCGGGAGCTACGAGCAGTACTTC
CASSWGTSGSYEQYF
>NA|NA|TRBJ2-3|TRBV29-1
TGCAGCGACCTCGGACTGTACACAGATACGCAGTATTTT
CSDLGLYTDTQYF
>once|TRBD1|TRBJ2-1|TRBV15
TGTGCCACCAGCAGAGTTGGGACAGGGATTTACAATGAGCAGTTCTTC
CATSRVGTGIYNEQFF
>once|TRBD1|TRBJ2-3|TRBV28
TGTGCCAGCAGCCACGACAGGGGATACACAGATACGCAGTATTTT
CASSHDRGYTDTQYF
>once|TRBD1|TRBJ1-5|TRBV28
TGTGCCAGCAGACAGACAGGGACCGGGGAGCCCCAGCATTTT
CASRQTGTGEPQHF
>NA|NA|TRBJ1-2|TRBV7-9
TGTGCCAGCAGCCAGGGGTATGGCTACACCTTC
CASSQGYGYTF
>NA|NA|TRBJ1-4|TRBV9
TGTGCCAGCAGCGTAGGTGCAACTAATGAAAAACTGTTTTTT
CASSVGATNEKLFF
>NA|NA|TRBJ1-2|TRBV28
TGTGCCAGCAGGCCCCAGGGGAGCTATGGCTACACCTTC
CASRPQGSYGYTF
>NA|NA|TRBJ1-1|TRBV7-6
TGTGCCAGCAGCTTAGCCCACCCGAACACTGAAGCTTTCTTT
CASSLAHPNTEAFF
>NA|NA|TRBJ2-1|TRBV5-1
TGCGCCAGCAGCTTGGGGGGTAGCGGTTACAATGAGCAGTTCTTC
CASSLGGSGYNEQFF
>NA|NA|TRBJ2-5|TRBV15
TGTGCCACCAGCAGAGGTCAGGGTGGGGAGACCCAGTACTTC
CATSRGQGGETQYF
>NA|TRBD1|TRBJ2-3|TRBV7-2
TGTGCCAGCAGCTTACGCTCGGGACAGAGCACAGATACGCAGTATTTT
CASSLRSGQSTDTQYF
>NA|NA|TRBJ1-4|TRBV4-1
TGCGCCAGCAGCCAAGAGGCCACAGGACCTAATGAAAAACTGTTTTTT
CASSQEATGPNEKLFF
>few|NA|TRBJ2-7|TRBV9
TGTGCCAGCAGCGCTACAGGGTCCGAGCAGTACTTC
CASSATGSEQYF
>NA|NA|TRBJ1-1|TRBV29-1
TGCAGCGTTGGAGTAACTGAAGCTTTCTTT
CSVGVTEAFF
>NA|NA|TRBJ1-1|TRBV7-2
TGTGCCAGCAGCTTCGGGGATTCAAACACTGAAGCTTTCTTT
CASSFGDSNTEAFF
>NA|NA|TRBJ1-3|TRBV19
TGTGCCAGTAGCTTCACAGACAGCTCTGGAAACACCATATATTTT
CASSFTDSSGNTIYF
>NA|NA|TRBJ2-7|TRBV6-5
TGTGCCAGCAGTTCGCCCCACAGGAGCTCCTACGAGCAGTACTTC
CASSSPHRSSYEQYF
>NA|TRBD1|TRBJ2-5|TRBV9
TGTGCCAGCAGCGTCCGGAAAGGGGGCCTGGGAGAGACCCAGTACTTC
CASSVRKGGLGETQYF
>NA|NA|TRBJ2-2|TRBV18
TGTGCCAGCTCACCACCGGGTCGCGACACCGGGGAGCTGTTTTTT
CASSPPGRDTGELFF
>NA|NA|TRBJ1-2|TRBV19
TGTGCCAGTAAACTACAGGGATCTACACGGGGCTACACCTTC
CASKLQGSTRGYTF
>NA|NA|TRBJ1-4|TRBV19
TGTGCCAGTAACAATCCGGGACTGTTTAATGAAAAACTGTTTTTT
CASNNPGLFNEKLFF
>NA|NA|TRBJ1-5|TRBV6-5
TGTGCCACCAGAGGTCCCTTCCCAGCTAATCAGCCCCAGCATTTT
CATRGPFPANQPQHF
>NA|TRBD1|TRBJ2-7|TRBV3-1/TRBV3-2
TGTGCCAGCAGCACCCGGGACAGCAAACCATACGAGCAGTACTTC
CASSTRDSKPYEQYF
>once|TRBD2|TRBJ2-7|TRBV30
TGTGCCTGGAGTGTCGTGGGACTAGGCAGCTCCGAGCAGTACTTC
CAWSVVGLGSSEQYF
>NA|NA|TRBJ1-5|TRBV5-6
TGTGCCAGCAGCTTGAGGTCAGGTTATCAGCCCCAGCATTTT
CASSLRSGYQPQHF
>NA|NA|TRBJ2-1|TRBV3-1/TRBV3-2
TGTGCCAGCAGCCAAGATCGGGTCTCTCCGAGCTCCTACAATGAGCAGTTCTTC
CASSQDRVSPSSYNEQFF
>NA|NA|TRBJ2-2|TRBV10-3
TGTGCCATCACCAGGAACGGGGAGCTGTTTTTT
CAITRNGELFF
>NA|NA|TRBJ1-1|TRBV5-1
TGCGCCAGCAGCTTTAACACTGAAGCTTTCTTT
CASSFNTEAFF
>NA|NA|TRBJ2-7|TRBV21-1
TGTGCCAGCAGCTTCGGGACAGGGTTTAACTACGAGCAGTACTTC
CASSFGTGFNYEQYF
>NA|NA|TRBJ2-4|TRBV28
TGTGCCAGCAGTTTTAACCCCCTGGGCATTCAGTACTTC
CASSFNPLGIQYF
>NA|NA|TRBJ1-2|TRBV28
TGTGCCAGCAGTCGACAAGGACGAGCTAACTATGGCTACACCTTC
CASSRQGRANYGYTF
>NA|NA|TRBJ1-6|TRBV27
TGTGCCAGCAGGGGACTGGGTACCCCGGAAATTGACGGTGATAATTCACCCCTCCACTTT
CASRGLGTPEIDGDNSPLHF
>NA|NA|TRBJ1-5|TRBV9
TGTGCCAGCAGCGTAGATCCACACCAGCCCCAGCATTTT
CASSVDPHQPQHF
>once|NA|TRBJ2-6|TRBV5-1
TGCGCCAGCAGTGCGGAGGGCCCCTCTGGGGCCAACGTCCTGACTTTC
CASSAEGPSGANVLTF
>NA|NA|TRBJ1-1|TRBV7-2
TGTGCCAGCAGCTTACAAGGGGATACTGAAGCTTTCTTT
CASSLQGDTEAFF
>NA|NA|TRBJ2-7|TRBV6-2/TRBV6-3
TGTGCCAGCAGTTATGGATGGAGGGCCTACGAGCAGTACTTC
CASSYGWRAYEQYF
>NA|NA|TRBJ1-5|TRBV6-2/TRBV6-3
TGTGCCAGCAGTTATTTCACGGGGGGCGGACAGCCCCAGCATTTT
CASSYFTGGGQPQHF
>NA|NA|TRBJ1-2|TRBV5-1
TGCGCCAGCAGCTTTCGGGCGGATTTACCTAACTATGGCTACACCTTC
CASSFRADLPNYGYTF
>NA|NA|TRBJ2-5|TRBV5-1
TGCGCCAGCAGCTTCGGCGGGTACCAAGAGACCCAGTACTTC
CASSFGGYQETQYF
>NA|NA|TRBJ1-5|TRBV28
TGTGCCAGCAGTTTAACCGGGCAGCTCCCCTTGAATCAGCCCCAGCATTTT
CASSLTGQLPLNQPQHF
>NA|NA|TRBJ1-1|TRBV27
TGTGCCAGCAGTACACAGGGAAGTTTTGAAGCTTTCTTT
CASSTQGSFEAFF
>NA|NA|TRBJ2-7|TRBV28
TGTGCCAGCAGTGCCTTACAGGGAACTTACGAGCAGTACTTC
CASSALQGTYEQYF
>NA|NA|TRBJ1-5|TRBV18
TGTGCCAGCTCACCTTTACCTGACCAGCCCCAGCATTTT
CASSPLPDQPQHF
>NA|NA|TRBJ2-2|TRBV28
TGTGCCAGCAGTTTAATACGAGCTGACGGGGAGCTGTTTTTT
CASSLIRADGELFF
>NA|NA|TRBJ2-7|TRBV19
TGTGCCAGCAAAGGGGGCCTAGCGTTCTCCTACGAGCAGTACTTC
CASKGGLAFSYEQYF
>NA|TRBD2|TRBJ2-7|TRBV7-9
TGTGCCAGCAGCTTAGCGGGAGGGCCCATCGGGCAGTACTTC
CASSLAGGPIGQYF
>few|NA|TRBJ1-2|TRBV18
TGTGCCAGCTCACCACCGACGGAGAGTTATGGCTACACCTTC
CASSPPTESYGYTF
>NA|NA|TRBJ2-1|TRBV28
TGTGCCAGCAGTTCGGCCGGGGAAGAGGACAATGAGCAGTTCTTC
CASSSAGEEDNEQFF
>NA|NA|TRBJ2-5|TRBV2
TGTGCCAGCAGTGGACAGACAGGATTACAAGAGACCCAGTACTTC
CASSGQTGLQETQYF